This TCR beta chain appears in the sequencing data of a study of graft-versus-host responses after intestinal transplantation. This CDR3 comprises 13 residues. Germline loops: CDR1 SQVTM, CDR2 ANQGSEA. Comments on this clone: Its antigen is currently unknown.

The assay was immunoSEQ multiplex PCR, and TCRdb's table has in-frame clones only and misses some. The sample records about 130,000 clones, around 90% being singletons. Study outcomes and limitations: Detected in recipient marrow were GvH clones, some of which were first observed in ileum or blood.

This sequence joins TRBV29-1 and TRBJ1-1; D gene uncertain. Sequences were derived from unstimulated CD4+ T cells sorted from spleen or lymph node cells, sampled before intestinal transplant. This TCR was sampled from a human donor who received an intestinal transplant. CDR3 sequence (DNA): TGCGGCAGCCGCCTCTCCATGAACACTGAAGCTTTCTTT. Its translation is CGSRLSMNTEAFF.